These 26 T cell receptor beta chains were sequenced from one sample in a study of cytomegalovirus exposure and HLA in healthy donors. PCR amplification relied on 60 Vbeta primers (plus 13 Jbeta primers). The protocol was immunoSEQ multiplex PCR, while the TCRdb copy is restricted to in-frame clones and leaves out a portion. The sample holds roughly 130,000 clones; 70% to 90% are singletons and the top ten take roughly 0.5%. The sequenced material came from PBMCs. Every receptor here comes from a woman aged 40-49 years in good health and CMV-seronegative.

The V gene is TRBV6-5, the J gene TRBJ2-7; tentatively, D is TRBD2 (5 bases). Germline V CDR1 and CDR2: MNHEY, SVGAGI. V lost 4 bases, J lost 0 bases, and 13 bases lay in between. The CDR3 sequence is 15 residues long. CDR3 in DNA: TGTGCCAGCAGTTCCGTGGGAGTAGGCTCCTACGAGCAGTACTTC. It specifies CASSSVGVGSYEQYF.

The genes are TRBV29-1 and TRBJ2-1; D gene ambiguous. The CDR3 totals 13 residues. V lost 4 bases, J lost 0 bases, and 7 bases lay in between. Germline V gene data show CDR1 as SQVTM and CDR2 as ANQGSEA. The DNA of the CDR3 is TGCAGCGTTGTTCCTGTCTCCTACAATGAGCAGTTCTTC. Translating it yields CSVVPVSYNEQFF.

This clone was seen only a few times. V is TRBV15 and J is TRBJ1-1, with D unclear. V dropped 0 bases and J dropped 1 base, with 9 bases sitting between them. The CDR3 spans 15 residues. The germline CDR1 and CDR2 sequences are LNHNV and YYDKDF (reference sequence). CDR3 nucleotide sequence: TGTGCCACCAGCAGAGATCATGAGCAGAACACTGAAGCTTTCTTT. Protein: CATSRDHEQNTEAFF.

The J gene is TRBJ2-3, the V gene TRBV5-1; D possibly corresponds to TRBD1 (6 bases). This CDR3 is built from 13 residues. Per germline, CDR1 SGHRS and CDR2 YFSETQ. The ends were cut back, 4 bases at V and 4 bases at J, with 10 bases in the middle. The CDR3 here is CASSMDSSDTQYF. CDR3 DNA sequence: TGCGCCAGCAGCATGGACAGCTCAGATACGCAGTATTTT.

V is TRBV6-1 and J is TRBJ2-3, with D possibly TRBD2 on 6 matching bases. The germline CDR1 and CDR2 sequences are MNHNS and SASEGT. Trimming took 0 bases from V and 4 from J, leaving 14 bases between them. CDR3 length: 16 residues. The CDR3 loop reads CASSEARGKWADTQYF. In DNA form, the CDR3 reads TGTGCCAGCAGTGAAGCGCGCGGGAAATGGGCAGATACGCAGTATTTT.

This chain connects TRBV11-2 to TRBJ1-2; the match to TRBD1 covers 7 bases. J was trimmed by 8 bases and V by 6 bases; bases with no gene match: 15. This CDR3 is built from 15 residues. Germline values: CDR1 SGHAT, CDR2 FQNNGV. The CDR3 nucleotides read TGTGCCAGCAGTCGAGCCGACAGGGTTACGGGCGGCTACACCTTC. Protein: CASSRADRVTGGYTF.

This clone was seen a single time. In DNA, the CDR3 is TGCGCCAGCAGCTCGCCGGGTCTTCTAACAGATACGCAGTATTTT. Amino acids: CASSSPGLLTDTQYF. The V and J genes are TRBV5-1 and TRBJ2-3; D is unclear. CDR3 length: 15 amino acids. Germline-derived CDR1 and CDR2 are SGHRS and YFSETQ. V was clipped by 3 bases and J by 3 bases, with 14 bases between them.

The chain uses TRBV5-1 and TRBJ2-2, with 14 bases that match TRBD2. This CDR3 has 16 amino acids. Trimming at V came to 2 bases and at J to 8 bases, leaving 5 bases not matched to a gene. CDR1 is SGHRS, CDR2 YFSETQ, per germline. In DNA, the CDR3 is TGCGCCAGCAGCTTCGGAGGACTAGCGGGAGGAGGGGAGCTGTTTTTT. Protein: CASSFGGLAGGGELFF.

The chain couples TRBV9 to TRBJ2-7; D is unresolved. From germline, CDR1 is SGDLS and CDR2 YYNGEE. V shed 1 base and J shed 0 bases, with 11 bases lying between them. This CDR3 has 15 amino acids. The CDR3 protein is CASSVMSGPSYEQYF. CDR3 sequence (DNA): TGTGCCAGCAGCGTAATGAGTGGGCCCTCCTACGAGCAGTACTTC.

The chain has TRBV5-1 and TRBJ2-5; TRBD2 aligns across 12 bases. V lost 4 bases and J lost 1; bases outside the gene matches: 8. The CDR3 totals 17 residues. CDR1 and CDR2 from the germline V gene are SGHRS and YFSETQ. The CDR3 here is CASSTGLAGGAQETQYF. CDR3 DNA: TGCGCCAGCAGCACGGGACTAGCGGGTGGGGCCCAAGAGACCCAGTACTTC. Combining the CDR3 with reference TRBV5-1 and TRBJ2-5 gives the whole variable domain KAGVTQTPRYLIKTRGQQVTLSCSPISGHRSVSWYQQTPGQGLQFLFEYFSETQRNKGNFPGRFSGRQFSNSRSEMNVSTLELGDSALYLCASSTGLAGGAQETQYFGPGTRLLVL.

The chain employs TRBV30 and TRBJ2-5; D gene ambiguous. V lost 4 bases and J lost 2, with 5 bases in between. Germline CDR1 and CDR2: GTSNPN and SVGIG (reference sequence). The CDR3 consists of 11 residues. CDR3: CAWTEQETQYF. In DNA, the CDR3 is TGTGCCTGGACAGAACAAGAGACCCAGTACTTC.

This chain joins TRBV6-6 and TRBJ2-3; a possible D gene is TRBD1 (6 bases). Trimming stripped 5 bases from V and 6 bases from J, with 15 bases between. The CDR3 length is 14 residues. The V gene's germline CDR1 is MNHNY and CDR2 SVGAGI (reference sequence). The CDR3 DNA reads as TGTGCCAGCAGTACCTGGGGGCCCCGGGATACGCAGTATTTT. The encoded protein is CASSTWGPRDTQYF.

A single count supports this clone. The chain employs TRBV6-4 and TRBJ1-1, with 7 nucleotides matching TRBD1. The germline gives CDR1 MRHNA, CDR2 SNTAGT. V gave up 6 bases and J gave up 5 bases; unmatched junction bases: 6. This CDR3 has 13 residues. CDR3 coding DNA: TGTGCCAGCAGCCACAGGGGTGGGACTGAAGCTTTCTTT. It specifies CASSHRGGTEAFF.

The chain employs TRBV15 and TRBJ1-1; no clear D gene. V lost 0 bases and J lost 1, with 12 bases in between. Germline assignment: CDR1 LNHNV and CDR2 YYDKDF (reference sequence). The CDR3 sequence is 16 residues long. The CDR3 loop is CATSRDKSVSNTEAFF. DNA for the CDR3: TGTGCCACCAGCAGAGATAAGAGCGTCTCGAACACTGAAGCTTTCTTT.

The DNA of the CDR3 is TGTGCCAGCAGGGATGGCGGGAGTGGAGATACGCAGTATTTT. Protein: CASRDGGSGDTQYF. The chain joins TRBV7-2 to TRBJ2-3, with 7 bases lining up with TRBD2. CDR1 and CDR2 from the germline V gene are SGHTA and FQGNSA. The CDR3 spans 14 residues. The J segment lost 5 bases and the V segment lost 6 bases, leaving 8 bases of the junction unmatched.

V is TRBV5-1 and J is TRBJ2-6, with D unresolved. Trimming shortened V by 4 bases and J by 4 bases, and 12 bases separated the two germline ends. CDR3 size: 15 residues. CDR1 is SGHRS and CDR2 is YFSETQ in the germline V gene. In DNA form, the CDR3 reads TGCGCCAGCAGCCCGGGTCCCAGCGGGGCCAACGTCCTGACTTTC. It codes for CASSPGPSGANVLTF.

The chain has TRBV11-3 and TRBJ2-7; no clear D. Trimming removed 5 bases from V and 2 bases from J, with 16 bases in between. In germline, CDR1 is SGHNT, CDR2 YENEEA. The length of the CDR3 is 15 residues. The CDR3: CASSPRPDLAYEQYF. The CDR3 DNA is TGTGCCAGCAGCCCCCGGCCCGACTTAGCCTACGAGCAGTACTTC.

This chain uses TRBV5-6 with TRBJ2-3, with D tentatively TRBD2 (5 bases). Germline CDR1 reads SGHDT; CDR2 reads YYEEEE. V was pared by 4 bases and J by 6 bases, with 12 bases between. CDR3 length: 13 residues. The DNA of the CDR3 is TGTGCCAGCAGCGCGTCGGTAGCGGATACGCAGTATTTT. As protein: CASSASVADTQYF.

This chain links TRBV2 with TRBJ1-5; possible D gene TRBD1, 6 bases. V was trimmed by 3 bases and J by 6 bases, leaving 12 bases between them. This CDR3 is built from 14 residues. CDR1 is SNHLY and CDR2 is FYNNEI in the germline V gene. CDR3 nucleotide sequence: TGTGCCAGCAGTGAGTTCAGGGGAGTTCAGCCCCAGCATTTT. Protein sequence: CASSEFRGVQPQHF. The whole variable domain, remainder taken from reference TRBV2 and TRBJ1-5, is EPEVTQTPSHQVTQMGQEVILRCVPISNHLYFYWYRQILGQKVEFLVSFYNNEISEKSEIFDDQFSVERPDGSNFTLKIRSTKLEDSAMYFCASSEFRGVQPQHFGDGTRLSIL.

This clone occurred a few times. V and J are TRBV6-6 and TRBJ2-7, with D possibly being TRBD1 (6 bases). The germline V and J ends were trimmed by 7 bases and 1 base, with 14 bases remaining between them. CDR3 size: 14 residues. Per the germline V gene, CDR1 is MNHNY and CDR2 is SVGAGI (reference sequence). The CDR3 bases are TGTGCCAGCACCCTTGACAGGCAGTCCTACGAGCAGTACTTC. It yields the protein CASTLDRQSYEQYF.

The chain carries TRBV5-4 and TRBJ1-3, with a weak D call TRBD1 (6 bases). The CDR3 extends over 15 amino acids. V was shortened by 3 bases and J by 3 bases, with 13 bases between the two germline ends. Germline V lookup: CDR1 SGHNT, CDR2 YYREEE (reference sequence). CDR3 DNA: TGTGCCAGCAGCTCCACCACAGGGTATGGAAACACCATATATTTT. Encoded protein: CASSSTTGYGNTIYF.

V and J are TRBV2 and TRBJ1-3, with D perhaps TRBD1 (6 bases). The CDR3 runs 14 residues. V lost 7 bases to trimming and J lost 4 bases, with 14 bases between them. Germline loops: CDR1 SNHLY, CDR2 FYNNEI. CDR3 nucleotides: TGTGCCAGCACTACAGGGACGGAAGGAAACACCATATATTTT. Protein product: CASTTGTEGNTIYF.

The J gene is TRBJ2-3, the V gene TRBV4-3, with 10 bases fitting TRBD1. Germline V gene lookup returns CDR1 LGHNA and CDR2 YSLEER. The CDR3 is 18 residues long. The V and J ends lost 3 bases and 4 bases, in that order; junction bases with no gene match: 13. CDR3 DNA sequence: TGCGCCAGCAGCCAGCGACCAACCGGGACAGGGGATCCAGATACGCAGTATTTT. This encodes CASSQRPTGTGDPDTQYF.

CDR3 nucleotides: TGTGCCAGCAGCTCAAACCTCCCGGGGACAGGCGTAGAGCAGTACTTC. Its translation is CASSSNLPGTGVEQYF. The V gene is TRBV7-6, the J gene TRBJ2-5; 8 nucleotides line up with TRBD1. Germline values: CDR1 SGHVS, CDR2 FNYEAQ. V dropped 4 bases and J dropped 11; count of bases not matched to a gene: 18. The CDR3 covers 16 residues.

CDR3 region: CSVGQGSSGELFF. DNA for the CDR3: TGCAGCGTCGGACAGGGGTCGTCCGGGGAGCTGTTTTTT. The chain couples TRBV29-1 to TRBJ2-2; 9 bases agree with TRBD1. The CDR3 runs to 13 residues. CDR1 is SQVTM and CDR2 is ANQGSEA in the germline V gene. With V trimmed by 6 bases and J by 6 bases, 5 bases remained unmatched.

The chain joins TRBV18 to TRBJ1-4, with a possible D match to TRBD1 (6 bases). V was shortened by 3 bases and J by 6 bases, with 14 bases between the two germline ends. CDR3 size: 15 residues. Germline V lookup: CDR1 KGHSH, CDR2 LQKENI. CDR3 nucleotides: TGTGCCAGCTCACCCGGGGGCGCGGGGGATGAAAAACTGTTTTTT. Its translation: CASSPGGAGDEKLFF.